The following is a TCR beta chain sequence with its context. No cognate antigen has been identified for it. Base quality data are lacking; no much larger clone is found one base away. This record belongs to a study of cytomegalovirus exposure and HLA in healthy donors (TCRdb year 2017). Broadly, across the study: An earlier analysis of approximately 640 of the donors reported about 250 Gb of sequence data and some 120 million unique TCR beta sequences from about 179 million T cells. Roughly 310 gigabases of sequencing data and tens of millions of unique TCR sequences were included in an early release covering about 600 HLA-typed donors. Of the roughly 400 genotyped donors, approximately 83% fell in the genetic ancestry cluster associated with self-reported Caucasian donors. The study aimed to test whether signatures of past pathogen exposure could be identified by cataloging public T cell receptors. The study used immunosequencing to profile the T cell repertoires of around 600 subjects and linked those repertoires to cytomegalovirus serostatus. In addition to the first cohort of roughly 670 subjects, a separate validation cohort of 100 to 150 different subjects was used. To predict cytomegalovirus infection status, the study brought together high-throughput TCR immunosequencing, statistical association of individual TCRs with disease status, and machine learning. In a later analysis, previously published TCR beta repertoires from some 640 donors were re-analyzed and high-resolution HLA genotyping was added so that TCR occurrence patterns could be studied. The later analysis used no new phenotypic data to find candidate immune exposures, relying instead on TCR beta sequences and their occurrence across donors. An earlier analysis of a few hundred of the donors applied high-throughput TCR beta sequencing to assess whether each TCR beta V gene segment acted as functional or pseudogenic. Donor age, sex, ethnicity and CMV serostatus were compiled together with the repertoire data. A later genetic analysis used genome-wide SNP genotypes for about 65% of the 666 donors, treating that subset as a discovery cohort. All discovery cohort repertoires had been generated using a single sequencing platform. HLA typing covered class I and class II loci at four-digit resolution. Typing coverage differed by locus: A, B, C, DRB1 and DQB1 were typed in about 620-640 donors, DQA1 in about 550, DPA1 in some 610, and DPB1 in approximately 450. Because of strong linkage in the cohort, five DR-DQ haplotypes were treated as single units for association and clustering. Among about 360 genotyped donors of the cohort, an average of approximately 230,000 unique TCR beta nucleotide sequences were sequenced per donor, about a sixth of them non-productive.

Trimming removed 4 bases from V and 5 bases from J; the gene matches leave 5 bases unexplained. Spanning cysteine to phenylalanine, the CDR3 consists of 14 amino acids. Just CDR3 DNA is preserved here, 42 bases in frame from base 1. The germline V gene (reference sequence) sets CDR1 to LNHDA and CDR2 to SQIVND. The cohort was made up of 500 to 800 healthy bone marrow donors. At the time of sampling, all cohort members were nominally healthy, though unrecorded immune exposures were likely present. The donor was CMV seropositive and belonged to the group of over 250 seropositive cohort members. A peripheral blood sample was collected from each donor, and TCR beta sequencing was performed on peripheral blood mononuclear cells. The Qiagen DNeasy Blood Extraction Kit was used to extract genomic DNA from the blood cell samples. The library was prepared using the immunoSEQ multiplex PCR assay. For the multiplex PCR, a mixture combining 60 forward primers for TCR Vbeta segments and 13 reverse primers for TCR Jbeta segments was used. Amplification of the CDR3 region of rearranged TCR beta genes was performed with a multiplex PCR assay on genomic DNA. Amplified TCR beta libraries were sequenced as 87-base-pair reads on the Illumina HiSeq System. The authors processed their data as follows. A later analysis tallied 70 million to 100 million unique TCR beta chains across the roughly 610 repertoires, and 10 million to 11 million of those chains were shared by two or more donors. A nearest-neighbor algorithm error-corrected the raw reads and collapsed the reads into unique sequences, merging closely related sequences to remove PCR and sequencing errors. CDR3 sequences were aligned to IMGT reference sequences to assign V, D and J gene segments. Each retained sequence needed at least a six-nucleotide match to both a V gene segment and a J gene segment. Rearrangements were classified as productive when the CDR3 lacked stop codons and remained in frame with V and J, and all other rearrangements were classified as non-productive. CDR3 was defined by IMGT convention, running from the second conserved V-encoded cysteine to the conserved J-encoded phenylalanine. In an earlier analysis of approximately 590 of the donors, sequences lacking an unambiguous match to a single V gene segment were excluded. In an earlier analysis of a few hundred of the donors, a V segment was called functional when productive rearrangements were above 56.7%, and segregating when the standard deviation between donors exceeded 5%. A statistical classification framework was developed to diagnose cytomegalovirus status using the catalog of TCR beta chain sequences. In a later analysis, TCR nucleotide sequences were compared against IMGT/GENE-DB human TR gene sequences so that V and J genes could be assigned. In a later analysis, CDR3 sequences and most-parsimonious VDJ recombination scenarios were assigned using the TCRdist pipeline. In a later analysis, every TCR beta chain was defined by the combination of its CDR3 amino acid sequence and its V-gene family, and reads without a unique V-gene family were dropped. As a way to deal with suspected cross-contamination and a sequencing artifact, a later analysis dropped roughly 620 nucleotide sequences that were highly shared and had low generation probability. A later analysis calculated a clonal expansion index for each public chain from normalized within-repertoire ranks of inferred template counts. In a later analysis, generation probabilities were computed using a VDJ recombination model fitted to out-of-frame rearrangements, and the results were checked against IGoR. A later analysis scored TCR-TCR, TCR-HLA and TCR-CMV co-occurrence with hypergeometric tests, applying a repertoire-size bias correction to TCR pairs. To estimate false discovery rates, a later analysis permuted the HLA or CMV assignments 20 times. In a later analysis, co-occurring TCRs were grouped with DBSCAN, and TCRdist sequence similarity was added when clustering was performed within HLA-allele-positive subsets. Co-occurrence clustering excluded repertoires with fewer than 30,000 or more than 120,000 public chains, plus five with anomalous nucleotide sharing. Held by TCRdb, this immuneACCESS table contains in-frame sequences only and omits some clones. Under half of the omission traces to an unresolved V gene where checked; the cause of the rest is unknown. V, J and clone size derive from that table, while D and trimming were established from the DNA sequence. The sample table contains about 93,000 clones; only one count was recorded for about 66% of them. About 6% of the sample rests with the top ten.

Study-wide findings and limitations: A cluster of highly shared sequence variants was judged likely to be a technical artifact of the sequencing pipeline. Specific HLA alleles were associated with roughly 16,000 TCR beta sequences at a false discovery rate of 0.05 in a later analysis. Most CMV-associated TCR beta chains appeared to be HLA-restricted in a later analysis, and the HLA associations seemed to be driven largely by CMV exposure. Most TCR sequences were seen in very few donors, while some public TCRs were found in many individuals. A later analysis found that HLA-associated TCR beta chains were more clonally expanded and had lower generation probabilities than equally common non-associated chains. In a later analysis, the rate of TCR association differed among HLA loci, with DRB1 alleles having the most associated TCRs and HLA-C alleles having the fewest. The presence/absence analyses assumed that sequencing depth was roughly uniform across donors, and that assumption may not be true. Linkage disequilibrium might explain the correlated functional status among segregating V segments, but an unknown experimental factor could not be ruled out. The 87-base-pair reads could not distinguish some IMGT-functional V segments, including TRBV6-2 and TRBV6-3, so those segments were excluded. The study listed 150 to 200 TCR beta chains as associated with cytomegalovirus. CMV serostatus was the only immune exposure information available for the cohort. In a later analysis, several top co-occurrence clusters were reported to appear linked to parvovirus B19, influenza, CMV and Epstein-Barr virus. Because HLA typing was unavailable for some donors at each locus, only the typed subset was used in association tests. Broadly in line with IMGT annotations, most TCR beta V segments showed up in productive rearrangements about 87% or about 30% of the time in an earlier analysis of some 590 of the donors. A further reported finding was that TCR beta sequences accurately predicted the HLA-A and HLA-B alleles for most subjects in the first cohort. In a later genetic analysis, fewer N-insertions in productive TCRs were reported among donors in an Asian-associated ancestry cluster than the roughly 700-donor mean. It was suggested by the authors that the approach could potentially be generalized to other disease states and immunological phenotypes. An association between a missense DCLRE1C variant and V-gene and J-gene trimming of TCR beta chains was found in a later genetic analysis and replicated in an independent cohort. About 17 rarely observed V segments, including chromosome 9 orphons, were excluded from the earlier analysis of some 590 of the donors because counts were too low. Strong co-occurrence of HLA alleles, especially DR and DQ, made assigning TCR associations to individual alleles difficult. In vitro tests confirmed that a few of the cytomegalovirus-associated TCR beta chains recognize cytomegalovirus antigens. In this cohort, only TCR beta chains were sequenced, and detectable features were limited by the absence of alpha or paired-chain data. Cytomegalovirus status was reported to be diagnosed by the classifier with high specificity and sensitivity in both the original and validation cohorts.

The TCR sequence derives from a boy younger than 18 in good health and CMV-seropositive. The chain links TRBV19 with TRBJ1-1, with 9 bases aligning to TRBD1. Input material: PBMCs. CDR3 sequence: CASSTFDRGTEAFF. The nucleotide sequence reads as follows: TGTGCCAGTAGTACCTTTGACAGGGGGACTGAAGCTTTCTTT.